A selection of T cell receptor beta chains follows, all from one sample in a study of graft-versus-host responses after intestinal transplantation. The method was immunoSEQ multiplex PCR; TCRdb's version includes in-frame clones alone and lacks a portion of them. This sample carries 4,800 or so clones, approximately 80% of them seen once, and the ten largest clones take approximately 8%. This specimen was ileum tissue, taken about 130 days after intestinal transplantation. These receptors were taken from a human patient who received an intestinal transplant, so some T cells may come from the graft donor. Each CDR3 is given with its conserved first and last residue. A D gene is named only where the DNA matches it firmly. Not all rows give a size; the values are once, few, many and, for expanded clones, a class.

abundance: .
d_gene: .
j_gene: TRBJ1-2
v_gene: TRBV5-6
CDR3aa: CASSSTGNYGYTF
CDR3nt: TGTGCCAGCAGCTCGACAGGAAACTATGGCTACACCTTC

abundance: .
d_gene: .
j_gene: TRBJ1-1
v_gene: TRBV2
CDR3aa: CASTIWWAHTEAFF
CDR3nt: TGTGCCAGCACCATATGGTGGGCCCACACTGAAGCTTTCTTT

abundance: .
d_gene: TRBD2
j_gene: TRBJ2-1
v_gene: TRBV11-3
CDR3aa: CASSPPAGGPGNEQFF
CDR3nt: TGTGCCAGCAGCCCGCCAGCGGGAGGGCCAGGGAATGAGCAGTTCTTC

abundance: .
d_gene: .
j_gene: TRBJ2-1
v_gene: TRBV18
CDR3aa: CASSPAAVLTYNEQFF
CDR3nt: TGTGCCAGCTCACCCGCAGCTGTCCTAACCTACAATGAGCAGTTCTTC

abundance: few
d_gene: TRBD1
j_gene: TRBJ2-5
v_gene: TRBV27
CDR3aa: CASSDRGRETQYF
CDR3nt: TGTGCCAGCAGTGACAGGGGGCGGGAGACCCAGTACTTC

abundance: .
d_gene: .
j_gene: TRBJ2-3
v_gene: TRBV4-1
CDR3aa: CASSPGASTDTQYF
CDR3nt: TGCGCCAGCAGCCCCGGGGCCAGCACAGATACGCAGTATTTT

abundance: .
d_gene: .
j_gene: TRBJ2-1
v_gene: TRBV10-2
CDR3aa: CASSGGTRNEQFF
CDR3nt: TGCGCCAGCAGTGGGGGGACACGTAATGAGCAGTTCTTC

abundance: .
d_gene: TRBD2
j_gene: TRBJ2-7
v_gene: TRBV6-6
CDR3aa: CASSQSSGSYEQYF
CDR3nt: TGTGCCAGCAGTCAGTCTAGCGGCTCCTACGAGCAGTACTTC

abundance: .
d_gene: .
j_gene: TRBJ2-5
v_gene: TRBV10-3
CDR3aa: CAISEGRFHKGVLETQYF
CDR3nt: TGTGCCATCAGTGAGGGTCGTTTTCATAAGGGGGTGCTAGAGACCCAGTACTTC

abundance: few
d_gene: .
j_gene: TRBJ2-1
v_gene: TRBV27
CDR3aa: CASSLTGSYNEQFF
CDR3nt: TGTGCCAGCAGTCTGACAGGCTCCTACAATGAGCAGTTCTTC

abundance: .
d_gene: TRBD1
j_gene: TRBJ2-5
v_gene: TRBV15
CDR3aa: CATSRDRRETQYF
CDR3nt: TGTGCCACCAGCAGGGACAGGCGAGAGACCCAGTACTTC

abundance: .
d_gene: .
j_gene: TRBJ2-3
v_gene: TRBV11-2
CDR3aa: CASSLTSATQYF
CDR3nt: TGTGCCAGCAGCTTGACTAGTGCTACGCAGTATTTT

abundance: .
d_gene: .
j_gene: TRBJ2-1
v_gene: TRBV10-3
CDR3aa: CATAPERDNEQFF
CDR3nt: TGTGCCACCGCCCCCGAGCGGGACAATGAGCAGTTCTTC

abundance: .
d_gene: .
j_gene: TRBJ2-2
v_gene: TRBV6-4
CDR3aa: CASSPGNTGELFF
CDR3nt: TGTGCCAGCAGTCCAGGGAACACCGGGGAGCTGTTTTTT

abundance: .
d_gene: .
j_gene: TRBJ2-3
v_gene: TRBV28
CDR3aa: CASSFSGADTQYF
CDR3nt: TGTGCCAGCAGTTTCTCGGGAGCAGATACGCAGTATTTT

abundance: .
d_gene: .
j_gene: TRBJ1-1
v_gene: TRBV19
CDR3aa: CASSQGRNTEAFF
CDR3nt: TGTGCCAGTAGTCAGGGTAGGAACACTGAAGCTTTCTTT

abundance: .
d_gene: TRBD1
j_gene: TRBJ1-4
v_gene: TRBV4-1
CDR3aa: CASSQGDRARVEKLFF
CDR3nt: TGCGCCAGCAGCCAAGGAGACAGGGCCAGAGTTGAAAAACTGTTTTTT

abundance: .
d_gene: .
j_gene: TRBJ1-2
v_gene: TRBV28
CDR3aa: CASRRLTGLFYGYTF
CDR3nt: TGTGCCAGCAGGAGGCTTACAGGGCTCTTCTATGGCTACACCTTC

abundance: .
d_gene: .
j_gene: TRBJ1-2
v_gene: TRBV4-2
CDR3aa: CASSLQRWNYGYTF
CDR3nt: TGTGCCAGCAGCCTGCAACGGTGGAACTATGGCTACACCTTC

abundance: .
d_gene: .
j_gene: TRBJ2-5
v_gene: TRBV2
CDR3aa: CASMYSQETQYF
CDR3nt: TGTGCCAGCATGTACAGCCAAGAGACCCAGTACTTC

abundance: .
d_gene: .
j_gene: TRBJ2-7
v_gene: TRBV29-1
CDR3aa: CSVAVYEQYF
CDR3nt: TGCAGCGTGGCAGTTTACGAGCAGTACTTC

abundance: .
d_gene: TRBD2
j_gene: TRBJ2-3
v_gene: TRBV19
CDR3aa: CASRKGGRAIDTQYF
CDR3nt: TGTGCCAGTAGAAAGGGAGGGAGGGCCATAGATACGCAGTATTTT

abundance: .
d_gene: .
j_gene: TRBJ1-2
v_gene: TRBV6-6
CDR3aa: CASSYGQFYGYTF
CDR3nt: TGTGCCAGCAGTTACGGCCAGTTCTATGGCTACACCTTC

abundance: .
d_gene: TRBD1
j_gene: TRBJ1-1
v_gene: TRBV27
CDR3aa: CASSSRDRGRNTEAFF
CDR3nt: TGTGCCAGCAGTTCCCGGGACAGGGGGCGGAACACTGAAGCTTTCTTT

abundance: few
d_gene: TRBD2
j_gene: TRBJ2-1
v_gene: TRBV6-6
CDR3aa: CASSYIGLAGVDEQFF
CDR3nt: TGTGCCAGCAGCTACATTGGGCTAGCGGGAGTGGATGAGCAGTTCTTC

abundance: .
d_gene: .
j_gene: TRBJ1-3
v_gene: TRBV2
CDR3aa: CASSEALGNTIYF
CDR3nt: TGTGCCAGCAGTGAAGCCCTTGGAAACACCATATATTTT

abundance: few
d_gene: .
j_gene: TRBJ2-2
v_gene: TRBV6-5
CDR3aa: CASSYGRDVGELFF
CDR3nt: TGTGCCAGCAGTTACGGCAGGGACGTGGGGGAGCTGTTTTTT

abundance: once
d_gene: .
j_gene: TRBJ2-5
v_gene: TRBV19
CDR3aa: CASRQGDLLQETQYF
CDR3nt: TGTGCCAGTAGACAGGGCGACCTCCTCCAAGAGACCCAGTACTTC

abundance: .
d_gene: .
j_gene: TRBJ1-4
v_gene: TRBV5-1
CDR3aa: CASSLGQKNEKLFF
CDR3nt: TGCGCCAGCAGCTTGGGACAGAAAAATGAAAAACTGTTTTTT

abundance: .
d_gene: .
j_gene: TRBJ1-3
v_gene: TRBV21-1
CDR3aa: CASSKGWWGHSGNTIYF
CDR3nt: TGTGCCAGCAGCAAAGGGTGGTGGGGCCACTCTGGAAACACCATATATTTT

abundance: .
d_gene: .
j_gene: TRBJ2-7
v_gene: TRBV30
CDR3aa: CAWSPGRLRDTPYEQYF
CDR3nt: TGTGCCTGGAGTCCTGGTAGGTTGCGGGACACTCCCTACGAGCAGTACTTC

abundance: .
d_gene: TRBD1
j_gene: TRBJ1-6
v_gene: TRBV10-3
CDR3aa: CAISEWRGQGSSYNSPLHF
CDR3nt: TGTGCCATCAGTGAGTGGAGGGGACAGGGAAGCTCCTATAATTCACCCCTCCACTTT

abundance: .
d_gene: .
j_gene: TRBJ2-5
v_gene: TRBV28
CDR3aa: CASSLLTSGGKETQYF
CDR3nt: TGTGCCAGCAGTTTACTCACTTCTGGGGGGAAAGAGACCCAGTACTTC

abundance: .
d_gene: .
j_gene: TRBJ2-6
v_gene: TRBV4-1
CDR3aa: CASSLGGAGANVLTF
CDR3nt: TGCGCCAGCAGCCTAGGAGGCGCTGGGGCCAACGTCCTGACTTTC

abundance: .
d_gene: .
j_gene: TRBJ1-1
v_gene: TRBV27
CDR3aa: CASSLSRRYTEAFF
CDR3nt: TGTGCCAGCAGTTTATCGCGCAGGTACACTGAAGCTTTCTTT